The rows below give T cell receptor beta chains drawn from one sample of a study of blood T cell repertoires in COVID-19. Some clones are missing from TCRdb's copy, which holds only in-frame ones; the method was immunoSEQ multiplex PCR. Seen here are more than 150,000 clones, around 73% observed once, and the top ten hold approximately 15%. Sample: PBMCs or T cells enriched from blood (not recorded which). The receptors here all came from a woman in her forties or fifties who had recovered from COVID-19. Both conserved end residues are part of each CDR3. Each record gives: V gene, J gene, clone size, D gene, CDR3 DNA, CDR3 protein. D genes are given only for firm matches. Size is omitted from some rows. Given values are once, few, many or a class for expanded clones.

TRBV6-5	TRBJ2-7	-	-	TGTGCCAGCCACCAAGGGGTACCTCCCCGGGAGAGGCAGTACTTC	CASHQGVPPRERQYF
TRBV19	TRBJ2-7	-	-	TGTGCCAGTAGTAACCCAGGTGGCGAGCAGTACTTC	CASSNPGGEQYF
TRBV18	TRBJ1-5	few	TRBD1	TGTGCCAGCTCACGAGAGGACAGGGCTAATCAGCCCCAGCATTTT	CASSREDRANQPQHF
TRBV19	TRBJ2-6	-	TRBD1	TGTGCCAGTAGTATTGGACAGGCATCTCTCTCTGGGGCCAACGTCCTGACTTTC	CASSIGQASLSGANVLTF
TRBV19	TRBJ1-2	-	TRBD1	TGTGCCAGTAGTATTTTAGGGGACAGGGCCATTAACTATGGCTACACCTTC	CASSILGDRAINYGYTF
TRBV3-1/TRBV3-2	TRBJ1-1	many	-	TGTGCCAGCAGCCAAGGAGGGAAGAACACTGAAGCTTTCTTT	CASSQGGKNTEAFF
TRBV7-2	TRBJ2-5	-	-	TGTGCCAGCAGCTTCGCGGACCAAGAGACCCAGTACTTC	CASSFADQETQYF
TRBV5-5	TRBJ2-3	-	TRBD2	TGTGCCAGCAGCTTGGGTAGCGGGAGGGCCGTAGATACGCAGTATTTT	CASSLGSGRAVDTQYF
TRBV19	TRBJ1-1	-	-	TGTGCCAGTAGGACAGGTCGGGCAAACACTGAAGCTTTCTTT	CASRTGRANTEAFF
TRBV7-8	TRBJ2-1	-	TRBD2	TGTGCCAGCAGCTCTACCCAACTTACTAGCGGGAGACCTGAGCAGTTCTTC	CASSSTQLTSGRPEQFF
TRBV7-2	TRBJ2-3	-	-	TGTGCCAGCAGCCCAGACGGCGGGGTCCTATATCGCACAGATACGCAGTATTTT	CASSPDGGVLYRTDTQYF
TRBV7-2	TRBJ1-5	-	-	TGTGCCAGCAGCTTAAGGAGGGGTTTGAGCAATCAGCCCCAGCATTTT	CASSLRRGLSNQPQHF
TRBV5-4	TRBJ2-1	-	TRBD2	TGTGCCAGCAGCCCCCGGGGGGGGGTATACAATGAGCAGTTCTTC	CASSPRGGVYNEQFF
TRBV24-1	TRBJ2-5	-	TRBD2	TGTGCCACCAGTTCTGGACTAGCGCGGGAGACCCAGTACTTC	CATSSGLARETQYF
TRBV7-3	TRBJ2-3	-	TRBD2	TGTGCCAGCAGCCCCTCCGGGACTAGCGGGAGGGAGGTTCCAGATACGCAGTATTTT	CASSPSGTSGREVPDTQYF
TRBV19	TRBJ1-5	once	-	TGTGCCAGTGAATACAGGGCCACCGCGGTGGATAGCAATCAGCCCCAGCATTTT	CASEYRATAVDSNQPQHF
TRBV5-1	TRBJ1-1	-	TRBD1	TGCGCCAGCAGCCGTGGACAGGGAGCGAACACTGAAGCTTTCTTT	CASSRGQGANTEAFF
TRBV9	TRBJ1-4	-	TRBD1	TGTGCCAGCAGCGTCGCAGGGGGGAATGAAAAACTGTTTTTT	CASSVAGGNEKLFF
TRBV7-2	TRBJ2-5	-	TRBD2	TGTGCCAGCAGCTTAGGGGTAGCGGGAGGTCGGGAGACCCAGTACTTC	CASSLGVAGGRETQYF
TRBV11-2	TRBJ2-1	few	TRBD2	TGTGCCAGCAGCGTTTCGGGACTAGCGGGAGTTAATGAGCAGTTCTTC	CASSVSGLAGVNEQFF
TRBV28	TRBJ1-5	-	TRBD1	TGTGCCAGTCTGGACAGGGGTTACCAGCCCCAGCATTTT	CASLDRGYQPQHF
TRBV7-9	TRBJ2-2	-	TRBD1	TGTGCCATAGCAACATTTCACAGGGGGGCCGGGGAGCTGTTTTTT	CAIATFHRGAGELFF
TRBV5-1	TRBJ2-1	-	-	TGCGCCAGCAACAGCGGCCGGATCCCTCGAGGGGGTCTGAGCTCCTACAATGAGCAGTTCTTC	CASNSGRIPRGGLSSYNEQFF
TRBV14	TRBJ2-3	-	TRBD1	TGTGCCAGCAGCCAACTGGGACAGGTCACAGATACGCAGTATTTT	CASSQLGQVTDTQYF
TRBV7-3	TRBJ2-1	-	TRBD2	TGTGCCAGCAGCTTGGGCGGGAGGTCACATGAGCAGTTCTTC	CASSLGGRSHEQFF
TRBV6-2/TRBV6-3	TRBJ1-5	-	TRBD1	TGTGCCAGCAGTCACAGGGGACCCCAGCATTTT	CASSHRGPQHF
TRBV12-3/TRBV12-4	TRBJ1-1	-	-	TGTGCCAGCAGTCCTGACACTGAAGCTTTCTTT	CASSPDTEAFF
TRBV18	TRBJ1-3	-	-	TGTGCCAGCTCATCCCATCCCGGTTCTTCTGGAAACACCATATATTTT	CASSSHPGSSGNTIYF
TRBV6-4	TRBJ2-2	-	TRBD1	TGTGCCAGCAGTGAACAGGGACAGGGGACCGGGGAGCTGTTTTTT	CASSEQGQGTGELFF
TRBV28	TRBJ1-5	-	-	TGTGCCAGCAGACTCCAGACAGATCAGCCCCAGCATTTT	CASRLQTDQPQHF
TRBV27	TRBJ2-1	-	TRBD2	TGTGCCAGCAGTCCGCTGATCTTAGGACTAGCGGGATGGATACAGTTCTTC	CASSPLILGLAGWIQFF
TRBV4-1	TRBJ1-2	few	-	TGCGCCAGCAACCAATGGGCAGGTATTAACTATGGCTACACCTTC	CASNQWAGINYGYTF
TRBV5-4	TRBJ1-6	-	TRBD1	TGTGCCAGCAGCTTGGGGGACAGGGTAGGTCCCCTCCACTTT	CASSLGDRVGPLHF
TRBV5-6	TRBJ2-7	few	-	TGTGCCAGCAGCCCAATTCCTAGGAGCGCCCCGTACGAGCAGTACTTC	CASSPIPRSAPYEQYF
TRBV19	TRBJ2-6	-	-	TGTGCCAGTAGTATAGTTGCAAAACTATATACTGGGGCCAACGTCCTGACTTTC	CASSIVAKLYTGANVLTF